A selection of T cell receptor beta chains follows, all from one sample in a study of blood T cell repertoires in COVID-19. Some clones are missing from TCRdb's copy, which holds only in-frame ones; the method was immunoSEQ multiplex PCR. In the table there are under 250,000 clones, 80% to 90% of which are singletons. Source material: peripheral blood. These receptors came from a man in his forties with acute or convalescent COVID-19. CDR3s include the opening cysteine and the closing phenylalanine or tryptophan. D genes are given only for firm matches. Size values are once, few and many counts, or a class for expanded clones, and some rows have none.

>-|TRBJ2-7|TRBD2|TRBV11-2
TGTGCCAGCAGCTTAGCGGGAGGGAACTACGAGCAGTACTTC
CASSLAGGNYEQYF
>-|TRBJ2-1|-|TRBV27
TGTGCCAGCAGCCCCACAGGGCATGAGCAGTTCTTC
CASSPTGHEQFF
>-|TRBJ2-7|-|TRBV7-2
TGTGCCAGCAGCCTACTAGAGGGCCTAAGGTACGAGCAGTACTTC
CASSLLEGLRYEQYF
>-|TRBJ2-1|TRBD2|TRBV3-1/TRBV3-2
TGTGCCAGCAGCCAAGGAACAGCGGGAGGGCAGGGTGAGCAGTTCTTC
CASSQGTAGGQGEQFF
>many|TRBJ2-7|TRBD1|TRBV19
TGTGCCAGTAAGGGCACAGGGGGCACCGAGCAGTACTTC
CASKGTGGTEQYF
>few|TRBJ1-6|TRBD1|TRBV27
TGTGCCAGCACCCAAGGACAGGGTTTATCACCCCTCCACTTT
CASTQGQGLSPLHF
>-|TRBJ1-2|-|TRBV5-6
TGTGCCAGCAGCTTGGGTAGGGGGACAAACTATGGCTACACCTTC
CASSLGRGTNYGYTF
>-|TRBJ2-2|-|TRBV7-8
TGTGCCAGCAGCTTAGGTGGGAGAAGCCGGGAGCTGTTTTTT
CASSLGGRSRELFF
>once|TRBJ1-5|-|TRBV6-2/TRBV6-3
TGTGCCAGCAGCGCAGGGGATAGCAATCAGCCCCAGCATTTT
CASSAGDSNQPQHF
>-|TRBJ2-1|TRBD2|TRBV7-2
TGTGCCAGCAGCACCCCTACTAGCGGGAGCAATGAGCAGTTCTTC
CASSTPTSGSNEQFF
>-|TRBJ2-2|-|TRBV10-3
TGTGCCATGAGCGAATTCAAGCGGGACACCTACACCGGGGAGCTGTTTTTT
CAMSEFKRDTYTGELFF
>-|TRBJ1-1|TRBD1|TRBV9
TGTGCCAGCAGCGACCGTCCGGACAGGGGGCGCGTAACTGAAGCTTTCTTT
CASSDRPDRGRVTEAFF
>-|TRBJ1-4|-|TRBV5-1
TGCGCCAGCAAGCGGACAGATACCGAAAAACTGTTTTTT
CASKRTDTEKLFF
>-|TRBJ2-3|-|TRBV29-1
TGCAGCGTTTTTCATGCAGATACGCAGTATTTT
CSVFHADTQYF
>-|TRBJ1-1|-|TRBV3-1/TRBV3-2
TGTGCCAGCAGCCCCAGGGTAGTTGGCACTGAAGCTTTCTTT
CASSPRVVGTEAFF
>once|TRBJ1-2|TRBD1|TRBV7-9
TGTGCCAGCACCTTTGGGGGACAGGTAGCTAACTATGGCTACACCTTC
CASTFGGQVANYGYTF
>-|TRBJ2-7|TRBD1|TRBV18
TGTGCCAGCTCACCGTGGGGACAGAATATCTACGAGCAGTACTTC
CASSPWGQNIYEQYF
>-|TRBJ2-7|TRBD2|TRBV2
TGTGCCAGCAGTTACGGGGGGACTCGGTACGAGCAGTACTTC
CASSYGGTRYEQYF
>-|TRBJ2-1|-|TRBV23-1
TGCGCCAGCAGTCAAGTTCCGGAAGCTGGGGGCGACAATGAGCAGTTCTTC
CASSQVPEAGGDNEQFF
>-|TRBJ1-5|-|TRBV19
TGTGCCAGTAGCCAGTCAAGTCGGGGGTTAAGCAATCAGCCCCAGCATTTT
CASSQSSRGLSNQPQHF